This TCR beta chain stems from a study of blood T cell repertoires in COVID-19. About the research overall: Samples came from the United States, Italy and Spain, spanning acute and convalescent COVID-19. From T cells, B-cell-depleted T cells, or PBMCs came the material, which was cDNA or gDNA.

Per the study methods: Amplification with reference gene primers provided the estimates of nucleated cell counts. The table came from immunoSEQ multiplex PCR; TCRdb's copy has only in-frame clones and leaves some out. V, J and clone size reflect that table, while D and trimming were determined from the DNA. The sample includes 110,000 or so clones, 85% to 90% of them seen just once. This clone was observed a single time. Trimming took off 0 bases at V and 7 bases at J, with 11 bases between the two ends. Germline lookup yields CDR1 SGHTS and CDR2 YDEGEE. The CDR3 is 15 amino acids. The sequence came from an older man who had recovered from COVID-19. The chain has TRBV5-8 and TRBJ1-6; perhaps TRBD1 as D (6 bases). Material for sequencing was peripheral blood. CDR3 in DNA: TGTGCCAGCAGCTTGGACAGGGCAGGGAATTCACCCCTCCACTTT. Its protein product is CASSLDRAGNSPLHF. Looking up the rest from reference TRBV5-8 and TRBJ1-6 gives the full variable domain: EAGVTQSPTHLIKTRGQQATLRCSPISGHTSVYWYQQALGLGLQFLLWYDEGEERNRGNFPPRFSGRQFPNYSSELNVNALELEDSALYLCASSLDRAGNSPLHFGNGTRLTVT.